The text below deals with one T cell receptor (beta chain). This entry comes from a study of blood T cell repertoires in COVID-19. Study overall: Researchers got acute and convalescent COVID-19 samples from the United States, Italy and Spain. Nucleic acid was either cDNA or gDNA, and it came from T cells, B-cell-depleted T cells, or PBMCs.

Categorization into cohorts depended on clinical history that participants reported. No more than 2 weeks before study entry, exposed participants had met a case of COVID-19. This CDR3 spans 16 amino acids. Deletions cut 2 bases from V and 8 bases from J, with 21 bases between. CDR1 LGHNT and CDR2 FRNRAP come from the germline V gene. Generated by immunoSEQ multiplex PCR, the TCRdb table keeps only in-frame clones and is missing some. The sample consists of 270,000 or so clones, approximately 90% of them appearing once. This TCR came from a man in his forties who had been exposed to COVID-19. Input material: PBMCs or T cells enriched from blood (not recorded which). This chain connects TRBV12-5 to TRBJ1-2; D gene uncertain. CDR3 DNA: TGTGCTAGTGGTTTGTATCTGTACGGGGTGTTGGGCGGCTACACCTTC. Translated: CASGLYLYGVLGGYTF.